This entry lists 13 T cell receptor beta chains sequenced from one sample in a study of CD8+ T cells in alopecia areata (dated by TCRdb to about 2018). Cells from pooled mouse cutaneous lymph nodes were stained for CD4, CD8alpha, NKG2D, NKG2ACE and other markers and then sorted on a BD Influx. Libraries were built with the immunoSEQ multiplex PCR assay. To provide template for TCR sequencing, every sample had RNA extracted and reverse transcribed into cDNA. The immuneACCESS repertoire file appears here via TCRdb, limited to in-frame rearrangements. These files lack a portion of the clones; in checked studies, under half of the deficit traces to unresolved V genes, and the cause of the others is not known. The table gives around 300,000 clones for this sample, with none occurring only once. More than 0.95% of the sample comes from the top ten. Source material: CD4+ T cells sorted from a lymph node. The receptors were gathered from a C3H/HeJ mouse with alopecia areata. Mice of this strain bear MHC haplotype H2-k.

Turning to this clone: The listed genes are named as in mouse. The read halts 4 residues ahead of the CDR3 end, with the missing end drawn from the germline J gene. This rearrangement joins TRBV14 to TRBJ2-2; D is perhaps TRBD2 (7 bases). The germline V and J ends were trimmed by 1 base and 2 bases, with 9 bases remaining between them. This CDR3 region has 15 residues. Germline CDR1 and CDR2: SGHDT and FRDEAV. CDR3 bases read: TGTGCCAGCAGTTTCGGGGGGCGCAACACCGGG. Translating gives CASSFGGRNTG. The CDR3 as a whole reads CASSFGGRNTGQLYF.

This clone appeared a few times. Gene names refer to mouse genes. The read terminates 4 residues ahead of where the CDR3 ends, so the germline J gene completes it. The chain uses TRBV17 and TRBJ2-5; TRBD1 agrees at 8 bases. Germline V gene sequence: CDR1 MNHDT, CDR2 YYDKIL. The CDR3 contains 13 residues. This CDR3 reads CASRGQGGDTQYF. The CDR3 bases that were read are TGTGCTAGCAGAGGACAGGGTGGGGAC.

A note on this clone: The genes are named according to mouse. With the read ending 4 residues before the CDR3 end, the germline J gene is used to fill in that end. This chain links TRBV1 with TRBJ2-5, with 9 bases lining up with TRBD2. The V segment lost 5 bases and the J segment 2 bases; nucleotides outside the gene matches: 5. The CDR3 contains 15 residues. Germline loops: CDR1 NSQYPW, CDR2 LRSPGD (reference sequence). CDR3 DNA, as far as it was read: TGCACCTGCAGTCTTCCGGGACTGGGCCAAGAC. It is translated as CTCSLPGLGQD. The whole CDR3 is CTCSLPGLGQDTQYF.

On this clone itself: Genes and germline are mouse. The CDR3 bases that were read are TGTGCCAGCAGTGTACGACAGGGTAACCAAGAC. It is translated as CASSVRQGNQD. The full CDR3 protein reads CASSVRQGNQDTQYF. The chain employs TRBV13-1 and TRBJ2-5; 7 nucleotides match TRBD1. The read gets to within 4 residues of the CDR3 end, and the germline J gene fills in the rest. J lost 0 bases, V lost 3 bases, and 4 bases had no gene match. Germline V lookup: CDR1 NSHNY, CDR2 SYGAGN. This CDR3 comprises 15 residues.

As to this clone: Each gene name is a mouse one. The read terminates 4 residues ahead of where the CDR3 ends, so the germline J gene completes it. J is TRBJ2-2 and V is TRBV13-1; maybe TRBD1 (5 bases). V lost 3 bases, J lost 1 base, and 10 bases lay in between. Germline loops: CDR1 NSHNY, CDR2 SYGAGN. CDR3 length: 15 amino acids. CDR3 region: CASSALTVNTGQLYF. The part of the CDR3 DNA that was read is TGTGCCAGCAGTGCCCTGACAGTAAACACCGGG.

About this clone: The genes and germline here are from mouse. The read stops 4 residues short of the end of the CDR3; the missing end is completed from the germline J gene. The sample holds other DNA sequences that translate to the same CDR3. The chain carries TRBV5 and TRBJ2-7; tentatively, D is TRBD2 (6 bases). The V gene lost 1 base and the J gene lost 0 bases, with 10 bases spanning the gap. CDR1 LGHNA and CDR2 YNLKQL come from the germline V gene (reference sequence). The CDR3 runs to 15 residues. The sequenced CDR3 bases are TGTGCCAGCAGCCAAGTGGGGGTGAGCTCCTAT. This gives the protein CASSQVGVSSY. The full CDR3 is CASSQVGVSSYEQYF.

Concerning this clone itself: All gene names here are mouse names. The read is 4 residues too short to cover the CDR3 end, so that end is filled in from the germline J gene. The chain links TRBV13-3 to TRBJ2-1; 11 bases match TRBD1. Germline loops: CDR1 NNHDY, CDR2 SYVADS. This CDR3 has 13 residues. The CDR3: CASRRTGGPEQFF. Partial CDR3 DNA: TGTGCCAGCAGACGGACAGGGGGCCCT.

This clone was observed a handful of times. Each gene name is a mouse one. The CDR3 goes on 4 residues after the read ends, and that part is filled in from the germline J gene. The J gene is TRBJ2-1, the V gene TRBV5, with 9 bases aligning to TRBD2. V dropped 0 bases and J dropped 4; count of bases not matched to a gene: 4. Germline CDR1 is LGHNA and CDR2 is YNLKQL (reference sequence). The CDR3 sequence is 16 residues long. This chain's CDR3 is CASSQDGLGTYAEQFF. The CDR3 DNA, read in part, is TGTGCCAGCAGCCAAGATGGACTGGGGACGTATGCT.

About this clone itself: A much larger clone differs from this one at a single base, so this may be a read error. Gene names are mouse gene names. The read falls 4 residues short of the CDR3 end, and the missing part is taken from the germline J gene. This specimen includes other DNA sequences encoding the same CDR3. The chain couples TRBV13-3 to TRBJ2-2; possible D gene TRBD2, 5 bases. Germline V gives CDR1 NNHDY, CDR2 SYVADS. CDR3 length equals 14 residues. The V and J ends lost 1 base and 2 bases respectively, with 6 bases between them. CDR3 DNA, as far as it was read: TGTGCCAGCAGTGATTCTGGGAACACCGGG. Amino acids: CASSDSGNTG. The full CDR3 protein is CASSDSGNTGQLYF.

On this clone itself: Any gene name here is a mouse gene name. The read halts 4 residues ahead of the CDR3 end, with the missing end drawn from the germline J gene. The same CDR3 can be traced to other DNA sequences in this sample. The chain joins TRBV13-2 to TRBJ2-2; 8 bases are a match to TRBD2. The CDR3 extends over 15 amino acids. Germline-derived CDR1 and CDR2 are NNHNN and SYGAGS (reference sequence). Germline trimming cut 3 bases from V and 0 bases from J; bases unmatched to any gene: 1. The CDR3 protein is CASGGTGTNTGQLYF. Incomplete CDR3 DNA: TGTGCCAGCGGTGGGACTGGGACAAACACCGGG.

This clone appeared a few times. Mouse gene names and germline throughout. The read halts 4 residues ahead of the CDR3 end, with the missing end drawn from the germline J gene. The chain recombines TRBV13-1 with TRBJ2-7; TRBD2 matches 10 bases. This CDR3 has 14 amino acids. Germline V CDR1 and CDR2: NSHNY, SYGAGN. CDR3 DNA (partial): TGTGCCAGCAGTCTAAGGACTGGGGGTTAT. This codes for CASSLRTGGY. The CDR3 reads in full as CASSLRTGGYEQYF.

About this clone itself: Each gene name is a mouse one. The read falls 4 residues short of the CDR3 end, and the missing part is taken from the germline J gene. The rearrangement links TRBV5 to TRBJ1-2; 7 bases are a match to TRBD1. V shed 2 bases and J 1 base; nucleotides not matched to a gene: 4. Germline V gives CDR1 LGHNA, CDR2 YNLKQL (reference sequence). The CDR3 has 15 residues. Partial CDR3 DNA: TGTGCCAGCAGCCAATCCGGGACAGAAAACTCC. Its translation is CASSQSGTENS. The whole CDR3 sequence is CASSQSGTENSDYTF.

This clone occurred a few times. Here the gene names and germline are mouse. Read sequence stops 4 residues before the CDR3 end, and the germline J gene provides the missing end. Different DNA sequences within this sample yield the same CDR3. The rearrangement joins TRBV13-2 to TRBJ2-1; 11 nucleotides agree with TRBD2. Germline loops: CDR1 NNHNN, CDR2 SYGAGS (reference sequence). The J segment lost 1 base and the V segment lost 0 bases, leaving 3 bases of the junction unmatched. This CDR3 spans 17 amino acids. The chain's CDR3 is CASGDAGTGGNYAEQFF. The CDR3 bases that were read are TGTGCCAGCGGTGATGCAGGGACTGGGGGAAACTATGCT.